The entry below describes one T cell receptor (beta chain). Antigen unknown. The sample is drawn from a study of T cell responses to AZD1222 COVID-19 vaccine. The germline V and J ends were trimmed by 3 bases and 0 bases, with 12 bases remaining between them. CDR3 length: 17 amino acids. Study-wide results and limits: Baseline serology detected seropositivity in only six AZD1222 recipients. Researchers took repertoire samples only after the peak T cell response had come.

Clones were read by immunoSEQ multiplex PCR, and TCRdb kept only the in-frame ones, dropping some. The table includes around 100,000 clones, nearly 95% detected once. The sequence came from an adult in good health. The sequenced sample was peripheral blood, obtained on day 0 of AZD1222 vaccination. V usage is TRBV23-1 and J usage is TRBJ1-6; D remains ambiguous. TRBV23-1 is identified as an open reading frame with a role that is uncertain. DNA of the CDR3: TGCGCCAGCAGTCATTCACATGCAAGCTCCTATAATTCACCCCTCCACTTT. As protein: CASSHSHASSYNSPLHF.